This section outlines one T cell receptor (beta chain) sequence together with its context. Its specificity is not known. Profiling relied on immunoSEQ multiplex PCR, and the TCRdb table lists in-frame clones only, not all of them. The sample includes 150,000 to 200,000 clones, about 88% of them seen just once. This sample was taken from a study of cytomegalovirus exposure and HLA in healthy donors. Across the study: The 666 first-cohort repertoires shared a platform with the approximately 110 validation repertoires, as reported in a later analysis.

Whole-study results and caveats: Fewer than 200 TCR beta chains were listed as cytomegalovirus-associated. Cytomegalovirus status, reportedly, was diagnosed with high specificity and sensitivity by the classifier.

The sample taken for sequencing was PBMCs. The TCR comes from a woman aged 18 to 35 in good health and CMV-seronegative.

This CDR3 reads CASSPQGIEGYTF. CDR3 coding DNA: TGTGCCAGTAGTCCACAGGGAATCGAAGGCTACACCTTC. V is TRBV19 and J is TRBJ1-2; tentatively, D is TRBD1 (6 bases). CDR1 LNHDA and CDR2 SQIVND come from the germline V gene (reference sequence). Trimming took off 5 bases at V and 8 bases at J, with 15 bases between the two ends. This CDR3 spans 13 amino acids.